The TCR beta chain described here comes from a study of long-term antiretroviral therapy in people with HIV. Trimming took 1 base from V and 0 from J, leaving 2 bases between them. Germline CDR1 is LNHNV and CDR2 is YYDKDF (reference sequence). CDR3 size: 13 residues. Sequencing relied on immunoSEQ assay v3.0, run at survey level. The table came from immunoSEQ multiplex PCR; TCRdb's copy has only in-frame clones and leaves some out. The sample consists of about 39,000 clones, roughly nine tenths of them appearing once. This clone appeared once. Other nucleotide sequences in the sample specify the same CDR3.

The chain has TRBV15 and TRBJ2-3; D uncertain. The sequencing here drew on unsorted PBMCs, taken 1.2 years after starting antiretroviral therapy. This TCR was recovered from a woman aged 45 to 65 with HIV. The CDR3 region has the DNA TGTGCCACCAGCAGAGGTAGCACAGATACGCAGTATTTT. It is translated as CATSRGSTDTQYF.